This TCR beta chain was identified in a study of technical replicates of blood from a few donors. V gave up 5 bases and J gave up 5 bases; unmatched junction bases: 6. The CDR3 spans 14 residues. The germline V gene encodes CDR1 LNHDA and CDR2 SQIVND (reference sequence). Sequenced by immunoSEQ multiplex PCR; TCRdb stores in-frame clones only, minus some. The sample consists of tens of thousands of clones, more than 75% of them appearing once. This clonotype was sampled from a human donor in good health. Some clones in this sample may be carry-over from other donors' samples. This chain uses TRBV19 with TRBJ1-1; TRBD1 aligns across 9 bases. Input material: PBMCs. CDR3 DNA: TGTGCCAGTAGTCCCGGGACAGGGAGGACTGAAGCTTTCTTT. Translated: CASSPGTGRTEAFF.